Following are 19 T cell receptor beta chains from one sample sequenced in a study of technical replicates of blood from several donors. TCRdb keeps only in-frame clones here, not all; method: immunoSEQ multiplex PCR. The repertoire holds some 76,000 clones, approximately 94% seen once, with about 0.4% in the top ten. Sequenced sample: T cells isolated from PBMCs. All receptors come from a human donor in good health.

J is TRBJ2-7 and V is TRBV19; D might be TRBD1 (5 bases). Germline V gene data show CDR1 as LNHDA and CDR2 as SQIVND (reference sequence). The CDR3 contains 15 residues. V lost 3 bases, J lost 2 bases, and 14 bases lay in between. The CDR3: CASSIIWGATYEQYF. DNA of the CDR3: TGTGCCAGTAGTATTATCTGGGGCGCTACCTACGAGCAGTACTTC.

The chain uses TRBV2 and TRBJ2-5; D is unclear. The CDR3 runs to 10 residues. Trimming cost V 6 bases and J 4 bases, with 3 bases left between them. Germline V gene sequence: CDR1 SNHLY, CDR2 FYNNEI. The CDR3 nucleotides read TGTGCCAGCAGGGCAGAGACCCAGTACTTC. This sequence encodes CASRAETQYF.

This sequence joins TRBV11-3 and TRBJ2-7, with 8 bases identical to TRBD2. Germline V lookup: CDR1 SGHNT, CDR2 YENEEA. Trimming cost V 1 base and J 3 bases; bases outside gene matches: 17. The CDR3 totals 19 residues. CDR3 sequence (DNA): TGTGCCAGCAGCTTAGTGACTCGGGGGCAGACTAGCGATCGCTACGAGCAGTACTTC. This codes for CASSLVTRGQTSDRYEQYF.

The chain uses TRBV9 and TRBJ1-1, with TRBD1 identical over 7 bases. The ends lost 1 base at V and 4 bases at J; junction bases unmatched: 10. This CDR3 spans 16 amino acids. The germline CDR1 and CDR2 sequences are SGDLS and YYNGEE. In DNA form, the CDR3 reads TGTGCCAGCAGCGTACGATTAGACAGGGTAGTCACTGAAGCTTTCTTT. This gives the protein CASSVRLDRVVTEAFF. The full variable domain, rest sourced from reference TRBV9 and TRBJ1-1, is DSGVTQTPKHLITATGQRVTLRCSPRSGDLSVYWYQQSLDQGLQFLIQYYNGEERAKGNILERFSAQQFPDLHSELNLSSLELGDSALYFCASSVRLDRVVTEAFFGQGTRLTVV.

The chain links TRBV23-1 to TRBJ2-2; 8 bases map to TRBD1. Being an ORF, TRBV23-1 has a function that is uncertain. V lost 2 bases and J lost 1; bases outside the gene matches: 3. The CDR3 is 16 residues long. CDR3 sequence: CASSQPGQGNTGELFF. In nucleotides, the CDR3 is TGCGCCAGCAGTCAACCCGGACAGGGGAACACCGGGGAGCTGTTTTTT.

This chain links TRBV10-2 with TRBJ2-2; the match to TRBD2 covers 9 bases. J gave up 7 bases and V 5 bases, and 8 bases lay outside the gene matches. In germline, CDR1 is WSHSY, CDR2 SAAADI. This CDR3 has 15 amino acids. CDR3 DNA sequence: TGCGCCAGCAGTAATAAGCGGGAGGTCGGCGGGGAGCTGTTTTTT. This translates into CASSNKREVGGELFF.

V usage is TRBV9 and J usage is TRBJ2-3; D unresolved. The germline V gene encodes CDR1 SGDLS and CDR2 YYNGEE. With 3 bases removed from V and 6 bases from J, the gap between germline ends came to 14 bases. The length of the CDR3 is 14 residues. CDR3 bases: TGTGCCAGCAGCGAAGTGTGGGCATCGGATACGCAGTATTTT. It specifies CASSEVWASDTQYF. Filled out from reference TRBV9 and TRBJ2-3, the complete variable domain reads DSGVTQTPKHLITATGQRVTLRCSPRSGDLSVYWYQQSLDQGLQFLIQYYNGEERAKGNILERFSAQQFPDLHSELNLSSLELGDSALYFCASSEVWASDTQYFGPGTRLTVL.

The V call is TRBV7-9, the J call TRBJ1-1; D is uncertain. Germline lookup yields CDR1 SEHNR and CDR2 FQNEAQ (reference sequence). The CDR3 loop spans 14 amino acids. The V and J ends lost 1 base and 7 bases respectively, with 13 bases between them. CDR3 residues: CASSLVEQRDEAFF. The CDR3, as DNA: TGTGCCAGCAGCTTAGTGGAACAGCGGGATGAAGCTTTCTTT.

V gene TRBV6-6 combines with J gene TRBJ2-1; perhaps TRBD2 as D (5 bases). V was cut by 6 bases and J by 7 bases, with 19 bases left in between. Germline CDR1 is MNHNY and CDR2 is SVGAGI (reference sequence). The CDR3 length is 15 residues. The DNA for the CDR3 is TGTGCCAGCAGCCTGCAAGGCTTCCGGGATAATGAGCAGTTCTTC. The encoded protein is CASSLQGFRDNEQFF.

The chain carries TRBV7-9 and TRBJ2-7, with D possibly TRBD1 on 6 matching bases. Per the germline V gene, CDR1 is SEHNR and CDR2 is FQNEAQ (reference sequence). Trimming removed 4 bases at V and 4 bases at J, with 8 bases between. The CDR3 spans 12 residues. Here the CDR3 reads CASSSTGYEQYF. The CDR3 nucleotides are TGTGCCAGCAGCTCCACAGGGTACGAGCAGTACTTC.

The chain carries TRBV5-4 and TRBJ1-2, with unresolved D. The V gene lost 0 bases and the J gene lost 10 bases, with 7 bases spanning the gap. The CDR3 runs to 11 residues. CDR1 SGHNT and CDR2 YYREEE come from the germline V gene (reference sequence). In DNA form, the CDR3 reads TGTGCCAGCAGCTTGGACAGCTTCTACACCTTC. It codes for CASSLDSFYTF.

Only one count was recorded for this clone. The chain is built from TRBV13 and TRBJ2-7; tentatively, D is TRBD1 (5 bases). Germline V gene lookup returns CDR1 PRHDT and CDR2 FYEKMQ (reference sequence). The CDR3 covers 16 residues. V was cut by 1 base and J by 0 bases, with 13 bases left in between. In DNA, the CDR3 is TGTGCCAGCAGCTTAGATCAGGGCCACTACTCCTACGAGCAGTACTTC. It encodes CASSLDQGHYSYEQYF.

V gene TRBV29-1 combines with J gene TRBJ2-7, with TRBD2 identical over 12 bases. Germline V gene data show CDR1 as SQVTM and CDR2 as ANQGSEA. The CDR3 is 13 residues long. Trimming removed 7 bases from V and 6 bases from J; junction bases left unmatched: 7. In nucleotides, the CDR3 is TGCAGCGCCCTGACTAGCGGGAGAGCCGAGCAGTACTTC. Residues: CSALTSGRAEQYF.

This clone was counted once. This rearrangement joins TRBV5-6 to TRBJ1-2; D is perhaps TRBD1 (5 bases). This CDR3 region has 12 residues. The V gene lost 0 bases and the J gene lost 14 bases, with 14 bases spanning the gap. Looked up from germline, CDR1 is SGHDT and CDR2 is YYEEEE. Here the CDR3 reads CASSLVGAPLTF. CDR3 DNA: TGTGCCAGCAGCTTGGTAGGGGCACCTCTAACCTTC.

The V gene is TRBV7-2, the J gene TRBJ2-2, with D perhaps TRBD2 (6 bases). Trimming pared 4 bases from V and 2 bases from J, leaving 14 bases between. This CDR3 has 16 amino acids. Germline CDR1 reads SGHTA; CDR2 reads FQGNSA. CDR3 DNA sequence: TGTGCCAGCAGCTCAGGGACTGTACTAAACACCGGGGAGCTGTTTTTT. It specifies CASSSGTVLNTGELFF.

The chain employs TRBV4-3 and TRBJ2-1, with 7 positions matching TRBD2. The CDR3 is made up of 16 amino acids. The trim removed 4 bases at V and 3 bases at J, leaving 9 bases unmatched. CDR1 is LGHNA, CDR2 YSLEER, per germline. The CDR3: CASSRKSSSGYNEQFF. CDR3 bases: TGCGCCAGCAGCCGAAAGTCGTCTAGCGGCTACAATGAGCAGTTCTTC.

The chain combines TRBV7-6 with TRBJ2-7; the match to TRBD1 covers 8 bases. The CDR3 contains 15 residues. Germline V gene lookup returns CDR1 SGHVS and CDR2 FNYEAQ. The V gene end was trimmed by 5 bases and the J gene end by 1 base; junction bases not matched to a gene: 7. Written as DNA, the CDR3 is TGTGCCAGCAGCCCACAGGGGGGTCGGTCCTACGAGCAGTACTTC. It codes for CASSPQGGRSYEQYF.

This chain joins TRBV21-1 and TRBJ2-1; the DNA was not compared with TRBD2, the D call given in the table. TRBV21-1 is assigned pseudogene status. This CDR3 has 16 residues. The CDR3 coding sequence is TGTGCCAGCAGCAAAGGGACTAGCGGGAGTGGTGATGAGCAGTTCTTC. It translates to CASSKGTSGSGDEQFF.

This chain links TRBV11-2 with TRBJ1-3, with D perhaps TRBD1 (6 bases). Germline CDR1 and CDR2: SGHAT and FQNNGV. The CDR3 totals 14 residues. V was shortened by 5 bases and J by 3 bases, with 11 bases between the two germline ends. CDR3 region: CASSPGGLGNTIYF. CDR3 coding DNA: TGTGCCAGCAGCCCCGGGGGGCTTGGAAACACCATATATTTT.